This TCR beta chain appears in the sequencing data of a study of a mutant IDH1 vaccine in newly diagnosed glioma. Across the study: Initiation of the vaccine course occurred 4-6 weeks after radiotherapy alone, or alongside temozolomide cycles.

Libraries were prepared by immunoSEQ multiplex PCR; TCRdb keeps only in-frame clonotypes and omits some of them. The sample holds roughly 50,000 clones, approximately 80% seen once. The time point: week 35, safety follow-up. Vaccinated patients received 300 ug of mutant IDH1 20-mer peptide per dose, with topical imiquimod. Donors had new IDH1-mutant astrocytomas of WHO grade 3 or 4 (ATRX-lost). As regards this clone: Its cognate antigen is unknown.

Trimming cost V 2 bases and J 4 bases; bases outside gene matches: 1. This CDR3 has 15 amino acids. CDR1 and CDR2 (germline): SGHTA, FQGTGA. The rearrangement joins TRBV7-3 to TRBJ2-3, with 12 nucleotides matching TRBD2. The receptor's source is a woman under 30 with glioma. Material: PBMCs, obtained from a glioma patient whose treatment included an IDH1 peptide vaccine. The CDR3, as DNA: TGTGCCAGCAGCTTACTAGCGGGGGGGGCAGATACGCAGTATTTT. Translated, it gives CASSLLAGGADTQYF. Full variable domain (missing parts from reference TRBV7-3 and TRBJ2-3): GAGVSQTPSNKVTEKGKYVELRCDPISGHTALYWYRQSLGQGPEFLIYFQGTGAADDSGLPNDRFFAVRPEGSVSTLKIQRTERGDSAVYLCASSLLAGGADTQYFGPGTRLTVL.